These T cell receptor beta chains were read from a single sample in a study of shared T cell receptors in the human thymus. Only in-frame clones appear in the TCRdb table, and some are missing; sequencing was by immunoSEQ multiplex PCR. The sample lists hundreds of thousands of clones, roughly 90% occurring once. Another study also made use of these data, one on human thymus T cells.

Source material: thymocytes. Every receptor here comes from a boy under two years old with a congenital heart defect. Both conserved end residues are part of each CDR3. D genes are given only for firm matches. Size values are once, few and many counts, or a class for expanded clones, and some rows have none.

V: TRBV4-3; D: TRBD1; size: .; J: TRBJ2-2; DNA: TGCGCCAGCAGCCAAACACAGGGGACCGGGGAGCTGTTTTTT; CDR3: CASSQTQGTGELFF
V: TRBV30; D: .; size: .; J: TRBJ2-1; DNA: TGTGCCTGGAGTTCAGGTTACAATGAGCAGTTCTTC; CDR3: CAWSSGYNEQFF
V: TRBV28; D: .; size: .; J: TRBJ1-5; DNA: TGTGCCAGCAGTTTACACGGGGTCGGCAATCAGCCCCAGCATTTT; CDR3: CASSLHGVGNQPQHF
V: TRBV5-6; D: .; size: once; J: TRBJ2-1; DNA: TGTGCCAGCAGCAAATACCTAGCTGGTGAGCAGTTCTTC; CDR3: CASSKYLAGEQFF
V: TRBV28; D: .; size: .; J: TRBJ2-7; DNA: TGTGCCAGCAGTACAGGGTTCAGCGAGCAGTACTTC; CDR3: CASSTGFSEQYF
V: TRBV7-8; D: TRBD1; size: .; J: TRBJ2-2; DNA: TGTGCCAGCAGCCCCCTCGGGACAGGGGGTGGGGAGCTGTTTTTT; CDR3: CASSPLGTGGGELFF
V: TRBV6-5; D: TRBD1; size: .; J: TRBJ2-3; DNA: TGTGCCAGCAGTTCCCGGGACAGGGTTACAGATACGCAGTATTTT; CDR3: CASSSRDRVTDTQYF
V: TRBV11-3; D: .; size: .; J: TRBJ2-7; DNA: TGTGCCAGCAGCTTACCCGGGGTATTCTACGAGCAGTACTTC; CDR3: CASSLPGVFYEQYF
V: TRBV28; D: .; size: .; J: TRBJ1-4; DNA: TGTGCCAGCAGTTGGGGAGGCTATAATGAAAAACTGTTTTTT; CDR3: CASSWGGYNEKLFF
V: TRBV30; D: .; size: .; J: TRBJ2-5; DNA: TGTGCCTGGAAAGGGGCAAGTGAGACCCAGTACTTC; CDR3: CAWKGASETQYF
V: TRBV20-1; D: .; size: once; J: TRBJ2-7; DNA: TGCAGTGCTAGAGCAGGGGACGAGCAGTACTTC; CDR3: CSARAGDEQYF
V: TRBV5-1; D: TRBD2; size: .; J: TRBJ2-7; DNA: TGCGCCAGCAGCTTGTCCCGACTAGCGGGAGAAGCTGCCCCCTACGAGCAGTACTTC; CDR3: CASSLSRLAGEAAPYEQYF
V: TRBV25-1; D: TRBD2; size: .; J: TRBJ2-1; DNA: TGTGCCAGCAGTCCGAGCGGGAGCTCCTACAATGAGCAGTTCTTC; CDR3: CASSPSGSSYNEQFF
V: TRBV4-2; D: .; size: .; J: TRBJ1-1; DNA: TGTGCCAGCAGCCAAGATGACAGAATGAACACTGAAGCTTTCTTT; CDR3: CASSQDDRMNTEAFF
V: TRBV19; D: TRBD1; size: .; J: TRBJ1-1; DNA: TGTGCCAGTAGTTTGGGGGACAGGAAAGACACTGAAGCTTTCTTT; CDR3: CASSLGDRKDTEAFF
V: TRBV5-1; D: .; size: .; J: TRBJ2-7; DNA: TGCGCCAGCAGCCTGACTCCCGGTTCTCTCGAGCAGTACTTC; CDR3: CASSLTPGSLEQYF
V: TRBV7-3; D: TRBD2; size: .; J: TRBJ2-7; DNA: TGTGCCAGCAGCTTAATGGCGGGAGGACCCTACGAGCAGTACTTC; CDR3: CASSLMAGGPYEQYF
V: TRBV15; D: TRBD1; size: .; J: TRBJ2-7; DNA: TGTGCCACCAGCAGAGACCTGACCGGGACAGATACCTACGAGCAGTACTTC; CDR3: CATSRDLTGTDTYEQYF
V: TRBV28; D: .; size: few; J: TRBJ2-7; DNA: TGTGCCAGCAGTTTTGTGAGGCTCTGCGAGCAGTACTTC; CDR3: CASSFVRLCEQYF
V: TRBV19; D: .; size: few; J: TRBJ2-1; DNA: TGTGCCACGTCCCCTACTAGCTACAATGAGCAGTTCTTC; CDR3: CATSPTSYNEQFF
V: TRBV28; D: .; size: once; J: TRBJ1-3; DNA: TGTGCCAGCAGTATCTTCTCCGTCCTCTCTGGAAACACCATATATTTT; CDR3: CASSIFSVLSGNTIYF
V: TRBV28; D: TRBD2; size: .; J: TRBJ2-7; DNA: TGTGCCAGCAGTTTATTTCCTAGCGGGAGGATCTACGAGCAGTACTTC; CDR3: CASSLFPSGRIYEQYF
V: TRBV11-2; D: TRBD2; size: .; J: TRBJ2-2; DNA: TGTGCCAGCACCGGAGGGACTACTAGTTTGAACACCGGGGAGCTGTTTTTT; CDR3: CASTGGTTSLNTGELFF
V: TRBV6-1; D: .; size: .; J: TRBJ2-1; DNA: TGTGCCAGCAGCTGTAACAATGAGCAGTTCTTC; CDR3: CASSCNNEQFF
V: TRBV7-9; D: TRBD1; size: .; J: TRBJ2-2; DNA: TGTGCCAGCAGATCCCGACAGGGGTCGAACACCGGGGAGCTGTTTTTT; CDR3: CASRSRQGSNTGELFF
V: TRBV5-1; D: TRBD1; size: once; J: TRBJ2-3; DNA: TGCGCCAGCAGCTTGGGTTTAGGGACAGGGGAGGTAGATACGCAGTATTTT; CDR3: CASSLGLGTGEVDTQYF
V: TRBV5-6; D: TRBD1; size: .; J: TRBJ1-1; DNA: TGTGCCAGCAGCCACTACGGGGACAGGATGAACACTGAAGCTTTCTTT; CDR3: CASSHYGDRMNTEAFF
V: TRBV5-1; D: TRBD2; size: .; J: TRBJ2-6; DNA: TGCGCCAGCAGCTTGACAGGGAAAAGACTAGCGGGCCACTCTGGGGCCAACGTCCTGACTTTC; CDR3: CASSLTGKRLAGHSGANVLTF
V: TRBV14; D: TRBD2; size: few; J: TRBJ2-3; DNA: TGTGCCAGCAGCCAAGCGGACATTAGCGGGAGGGACGGCACAGATACGCAGTATTTT; CDR3: CASSQADISGRDGTDTQYF
V: TRBV27; D: TRBD2; size: once; J: TRBJ2-7; DNA: TGTGCCAGCAGTTTCGACGGGACTAGCGGTTACGAGCAGTACTTC; CDR3: CASSFDGTSGYEQYF
V: TRBV12-5; D: .; size: few; J: TRBJ2-7; DNA: TGTGCTAGTGGTTCCGAATTGAGGAGGGATCGGAACGAGCAGTACTTC; CDR3: CASGSELRRDRNEQYF
V: TRBV5-4; D: TRBD1; size: .; J: TRBJ1-1; DNA: TGTGCCAGCAGCCCTGGACAGGGTGGTGCGGACACTGAAGCTTTCTTT; CDR3: CASSPGQGGADTEAFF
V: TRBV28; D: .; size: few; J: TRBJ1-5; DNA: TGTGCCAGCGCCCGGAGGGAGAGCAATCAGCCCCAGCATTTT; CDR3: CASARRESNQPQHF
V: TRBV5-1; D: TRBD2; size: .; J: TRBJ2-3; DNA: TGCGCCAGCAGCAGGACTAGCGGAGGGGGCACAGATACGCAGTATTTT; CDR3: CASSRTSGGGTDTQYF
V: TRBV27; D: .; size: .; J: TRBJ2-3; DNA: TGTGCCAGCAGTCCTAGACAGGTTACCGATACGCAGTATTTT; CDR3: CASSPRQVTDTQYF
V: TRBV27; D: TRBD2; size: few; J: TRBJ2-4; DNA: TGTGCCAGCAGTTCGAGCGGGAGGGCCAAAAACATTCAGTACTTC; CDR3: CASSSSGRAKNIQYF
V: TRBV21-1; D: .; size: .; J: TRBJ1-5; DNA: TGTGCCAGCAGCTACTACTCCGGGACAGGACCGATCGGTAGCAATCAGCCCCAGCATTTT; CDR3: CASSYYSGTGPIGSNQPQHF
V: TRBV19; D: TRBD1; size: .; J: TRBJ2-7; DNA: TGTGCCAGTAGTACCGTCCCGGGACAGGGACACTACGAGCAGTACTTC; CDR3: CASSTVPGQGHYEQYF
V: TRBV27; D: TRBD1; size: .; J: TRBJ2-2; DNA: TGTGCCAGCAGTGGACAGGCGAACACCGGGGAGCTGTTTTTT; CDR3: CASSGQANTGELFF
V: TRBV7-6; D: TRBD2; size: .; J: TRBJ2-1; DNA: TGTGCCAGCAGCTTAGACGGGACTAGCGGGAGCAATGAGCAGTTCTTC; CDR3: CASSLDGTSGSNEQFF
V: TRBV11-2; D: TRBD2; size: .; J: TRBJ2-7; DNA: TGTGCCAGCACCGAAGCGGCTAGCGGGGATACCTACGAGCAGTACTTC; CDR3: CASTEAASGDTYEQYF
V: TRBV11-2; D: .; size: .; J: TRBJ2-3; DNA: TGTGCCAGCAGCCCTGTTCGGGATACGCAGTATTTT; CDR3: CASSPVRDTQYF
V: TRBV5-1; D: TRBD2; size: .; J: TRBJ2-3; DNA: TGCGCCAGCAGCCGTAGCGGGAGGGCAAGAGATACGCAGTATTTT; CDR3: CASSRSGRARDTQYF
V: TRBV7-3; D: TRBD1; size: .; J: TRBJ1-1; DNA: TGTGCCAGCAGCCCCGGACAGGCGAACACTGAAGCTTTCTTT; CDR3: CASSPGQANTEAFF
V: TRBV6-6; D: .; size: .; J: TRBJ2-7; DNA: TGTGCCAGCAGTTACTCTAAGCTGCGCGCTACCTACGAGCAGTACTTC; CDR3: CASSYSKLRATYEQYF
V: TRBV19; D: TRBD2; size: .; J: TRBJ2-5; DNA: TGTGCCAGTAGTATAGGCCGCGGGAGCGCGGAAGAGACCCAGTACTTC; CDR3: CASSIGRGSAEETQYF
V: TRBV5-4; D: TRBD2; size: .; J: TRBJ2-7; DNA: TGTGCCAGCAGCTTATCTAGCGGGAGGTCCCAACCTACGAAGCAGTACTTC; CDR3: CASSLSSGRSQPTKQYF
V: TRBV19; D: .; size: .; J: TRBJ1-4; DNA: TGTGCCAGTAGTCTGAAGGACAATCCCAATGAAAAACTGTTTTTT; CDR3: CASSLKDNPNEKLFF
V: TRBV6-1; D: TRBD2; size: .; J: TRBJ2-7; DNA: TGTGCCAGCAGTGAGCAAGCGGGAGGTTCTGAATCCTACGAGCAGTACTTC; CDR3: CASSEQAGGSESYEQYF
V: TRBV14; D: .; size: .; J: TRBJ1-1; DNA: TGTGCCAGCAGCCAACAGGGTGTGACTGAAGCTTTCTTT; CDR3: CASSQQGVTEAFF
V: TRBV19; D: TRBD2; size: few; J: TRBJ2-7; DNA: TGTGCCAGTAGCCGGGGACTAGCGGGATCTGCCGGCTCCTACGAGCAGTACTTC; CDR3: CASSRGLAGSAGSYEQYF
V: TRBV4-2; D: TRBD2; size: .; J: TRBJ2-1; DNA: TGTGCCAGCAGCCCGTATCCAAGCGGGAGTCTGTTCTTC; CDR3: CASSPYPSGSLFF
V: TRBV6-1; D: TRBD2; size: .; J: TRBJ2-5; DNA: TGTGCCATCCAACCGGGACTAGTCCTTCAAGAGACCCAGTACTTC; CDR3: CAIQPGLVLQETQYF
V: TRBV30; D: TRBD2; size: .; J: TRBJ2-5; DNA: TGTGCCTGGAGTCAGACTAGCGGAATCCAAGAGACCCAGTACTTC; CDR3: CAWSQTSGIQETQYF